This T cell receptor beta chain was sequenced in a study of T cells in Graves' hyperthyroidism and ophthalmopathy. Points from the study as a whole: Using 13 V-J features, a model discriminated ophthalmopathy from stable hyperthyroidism.

A single count supports this clonotype. Its cognate antigen is unknown. Since a far larger clone is one base different, this is likely a read error. Per germline, CDR1 SGHRS and CDR2 YFSETQ. CDR3 size: 14 residues. Amplification targeted TCR beta CDR3 regions from RNA transcripts. Carried out on the TCR CDR3, a first-round RT-PCR used the HTBI primer set. TCRdb re-analysed the multiplex PCR reads in MiXCR, keeping a single row per CDR3 protein. The sample holds hundreds of thousands of distinct CDR3 sequences, 11% to 15% seen once. Over 18 months, lack of ophthalmopathy progression marked Graves' hyperthyroidism as stable. Recently diagnosed hyperthyroidism of less than 2 months' duration affected patients aged 18 to 65. It was approximately 9.4 ml of fresh peripheral blood that supplied the PBMCs.

This clonotype was obtained from a woman between 18 and 30 years old with Graves' hyperthyroidism. The chain recombines TRBV5-1 with TRBJ2-7; 10 bases fit TRBD2. The J call is in doubt because the DNA end fits TRBJ2-1 better. The sequenced material came from blood. The CDR3 coding sequence is TGCGCCAGCAGCCTCACTAGCGGGACCTACGAGCAGTTCTTC. Residues: CASSLTSGTYEQFF.